This is a list of T cell receptor beta chains from one sample in a study of blood T cell repertoires in COVID-19. Data came from immunoSEQ multiplex PCR; TCRdb stores just in-frame clones and leaves some out. The sample has approximately 470,000 clones; roughly 87% are singletons. The sample comprised PBMCs or T cells enriched from blood (not recorded which). These receptors were taken from a woman between 18 and 29 years old who had recovered from COVID-19. Both conserved end residues are part of each CDR3. Each record gives: J gene, clone size, V gene, CDR3 length, D gene, CDR3 DNA, CDR3 protein. D genes are given only for firm matches. Not every row has a clone size; where given, it reads once, few, many or a size class.

TRBJ2-5	once	TRBV23-1	16	TRBD2	TGCGCCAGCAGCCCCTGGGGTAGCGGGTGGGAAGAGACCCAGTACTTC	CASSPWGSGWEETQYF
TRBJ2-3	NA	TRBV6-1	20	NA	TGTGCCAGCAGTGAAGCGGGTTCGGGGGGCTACTGGCTAGCAACAGATACGCAGTATTTT	CASSEAGSGGYWLATDTQYF
TRBJ2-3	NA	TRBV5-1	16	NA	TGCGCCAGCAGCTTGGGAGGCGGGGGCCGCACAGATACGCAGTATTTT	CASSLGGGGRTDTQYF
TRBJ1-2	NA	TRBV10-3	12	NA	TGTGCCATCAGGATCCAGGACTATGGCTACACCTTC	CAIRIQDYGYTF
TRBJ2-1	NA	TRBV9	16	NA	TGTGCCAGCAGCGTAGTATCCGGTTCGAGGCACGATGAGCAGTTCTTC	CASSVVSGSRHDEQFF
TRBJ2-7	NA	TRBV5-5	15	NA	TGTGCCAGCAGATTGACTGTAAGTTCATCCTACGAGCAGTACTTC	CASRLTVSSSYEQYF
TRBJ1-3	few	TRBV7-9	15	NA	TGTGCCAGCAGCCCCGGGGCGGGAAATTGGGACACCATATATTTT	CASSPGAGNWDTIYF
TRBJ2-1	NA	TRBV3-1/TRBV3-2	14	NA	TGTGCCAGCAGCCCTTGGGGGCCTTACAATGAGCAGTTCTTC	CASSPWGPYNEQFF
TRBJ1-2	NA	TRBV5-1	14	NA	TGCGCCAGCAGGCTAACAGGGTTAAACTATGGCTACACCTTC	CASRLTGLNYGYTF
TRBJ1-1	NA	TRBV29-1	12	TRBD1	TGCAGCTTCAAGACAGGGCCCACTGAAGCTTTCTTT	CSFKTGPTEAFF
TRBJ1-2	NA	TRBV5-1	13	NA	TGCGCCAGCAGCCGGGAGCCTAACTATGGCTACACCTTC	CASSREPNYGYTF
TRBJ2-1	NA	TRBV5-1	14	TRBD1	TGCGCCAGCAGCTTGGGGCAGGGGGCAGGTGAGCAGTTCTTC	CASSLGQGAGEQFF
TRBJ1-4	NA	TRBV7-2	13	NA	TGTGCCAGCAGCCAACAATCCGGGGAAAAACTGTTTTTT	CASSQQSGEKLFF
TRBJ2-3	NA	TRBV3-1/TRBV3-2	15	NA	TGTGCCAGCAGCCAAGAGTGGGGCAGGGGCCCGTCGCAGTATTTT	CASSQEWGRGPSQYF
TRBJ1-2	NA	TRBV28	13	NA	TGTGCCACAGAAGTTCAGGGGCAGTACGGCTACACCTTC	CATEVQGQYGYTF
TRBJ2-1	NA	TRBV19	17	TRBD2	TGTGCCAGTAGTATCCGACTAGCGGGGGACTACTACAATGAGCAGTTCTTC	CASSIRLAGDYYNEQFF
TRBJ1-1	NA	TRBV7-9	13	NA	TGTGCCAGCACCCTAGGGGGGAACACTGAAGCTTTCTTT	CASTLGGNTEAFF
TRBJ2-7	NA	TRBV10-2	15	NA	TGCGCCAGCAGTCCAAGGAGGGGGGGCTCCTACGAGCAGTACTTC	CASSPRRGGSYEQYF
TRBJ2-7	NA	TRBV7-9	15	NA	TGTGCCAGCAGCTCCTCAGGGGGGAGGTCCTACGAGCAGTACTTC	CASSSSGGRSYEQYF
TRBJ1-1	NA	TRBV4-1	18	NA	TGCGCCAGCAGCCAAGACCCAAGACAAGTCACCTTGAACACTGAAGCTTTCTTT	CASSQDPRQVTLNTEAFF
TRBJ2-5	NA	TRBV30	15	TRBD2	TGTGCCTGGAGGGCCGAAGCGGGGGGGCGGAAGACCCAGTACTTC	CAWRAEAGGRKTQYF
TRBJ2-5	once	TRBV7-2	15	TRBD2	TGTGCCAGCCAGTACGGCGGGGGGGCACAAGAGACCCAGTACTTC	CASQYGGGAQETQYF
TRBJ1-1	NA	TRBV2	16	NA	TGTGCCAGCAGTGAGACTGTATCGCTGAGGGATACTGAAGCTTTCTTT	CASSETVSLRDTEAFF
TRBJ1-2	NA	TRBV12-3/TRBV12-4	12	NA	TGTGCCAGCAGTCCCGGGGACTATGGCTACACCTTC	CASSPGDYGYTF
TRBJ1-1	NA	TRBV6-1	14	NA	TGTGCCAGCAACCCCCCCGAACGTCGGGCTGAAGCTTTCTTT	CASNPPERRAEAFF
TRBJ1-5	NA	TRBV19	14	NA	TGTGCCAGCTCCCCGGGACAAGTCAATCAGCCCCAGCATTTT	CASSPGQVNQPQHF
TRBJ2-7	NA	TRBV5-1	17	TRBD1	TGCGCCAGCAGCTTGGAACAGGGGAAAAGATCCTCCTACGAGCAGTACTTC	CASSLEQGKRSSYEQYF
TRBJ1-4	few	TRBV30	13	NA	TGTGCCTGGAGTGTACAAGGGAGTGAAAAACTGTTTTTT	CAWSVQGSEKLFF
TRBJ2-7	NA	TRBV3-1/TRBV3-2	14	NA	TGTGCCAGCAGCCAAGATGGCGGCTTCTACGAGCAGTACTTC	CASSQDGGFYEQYF
TRBJ2-1	NA	TRBV6-1	15	NA	TGTGCCAGCAGTGAACCCCAGACTAGTCATCATGAGCAGTTCTTC	CASSEPQTSHHEQFF
TRBJ1-4	NA	TRBV3-1/TRBV3-2	14	NA	TGTGCCAGCAGCCTGGACAGAGCTAATGAAAAACTGTTTTTT	CASSLDRANEKLFF
TRBJ2-3	NA	TRBV5-4	15	NA	TGTGCCAGCAGCCCGACGACGGGAACCACAGATACGCAGTATTTT	CASSPTTGTTDTQYF
TRBJ2-7	NA	TRBV5-4	14	TRBD1	TGTGCCAGCAGCTTGGACAGGGGTACCTACGAGCAGTACTTC	CASSLDRGTYEQYF
TRBJ2-1	NA	TRBV4-1	14	TRBD1	TGCGCCAGCAGCCGAGTCGGACAGGACGATGAGCAGTTCTTC	CASSRVGQDDEQFF
TRBJ1-2	NA	TRBV30	15	NA	TGTGCCTGGAGTGTACTGGCGGCAGTCTTCGGGGGCTACACCTTC	CAWSVLAAVFGGYTF
TRBJ1-5	NA	TRBV4-1	17	TRBD1	TGCGCCAGCAGTCCAAGGGGACAGGGGTTTAGCAATCAGCCCCAGCATTTT	CASSPRGQGFSNQPQHF
TRBJ1-4	NA	TRBV7-8	15	NA	TGTGCCAGCAGCTCCCTACTATCAACTAATGAAAAACTGTTTTTT	CASSSLLSTNEKLFF
TRBJ1-6	NA	TRBV19	16	NA	TGTGCCAGTAGTTCCCCGGACAGCCCATATAATTCACCCCTCCACTTT	CASSSPDSPYNSPLHF
TRBJ2-2	NA	TRBV7-9	15	NA	TGTGCCAGCAGCTTGGTCTATCTGTACACCGGGGAGCTGTTTTTT	CASSLVYLYTGELFF
TRBJ1-4	NA	TRBV2	14	NA	TGTGCCAGCAGCGAGGGCAGTACGGGGGAAAAACTGTTTTTT	CASSEGSTGEKLFF
TRBJ2-3	NA	TRBV5-4	14	NA	TGTGCCAGCAGCTTACGGCAGGGTACAGATACGCAGTATTTT	CASSLRQGTDTQYF
TRBJ1-1	NA	TRBV28	15	TRBD1	TGTGCCAGCACTACACTTTCAGGGGGCCGAACTGAAGCTTTCTTT	CASTTLSGGRTEAFF
TRBJ1-5	NA	TRBV30	14	NA	TGTGCCTGGAGTCCAGGGATCGGCAATCAGCCCCAGCATTTT	CAWSPGIGNQPQHF
TRBJ1-4	once	TRBV19	17	NA	TGTGCCAGTAGTATGCAAACGCGTTCGGACGGGGATGAAAAACTGTTTTTT	CASSMQTRSDGDEKLFF
TRBJ2-5	NA	TRBV7-8	15	TRBD2	TGTGCCAGCAGCTTGGAGACTAGCCACCAAGAGACCCAGTACTTC	CASSLETSHQETQYF
TRBJ2-2	NA	TRBV5-1	15	TRBD2	TGCGCCAGCCGAGCGGGGGCCCCAAACACCGGGGAGCTGTTTTTT	CASRAGAPNTGELFF
TRBJ1-2	once	TRBV3-1/TRBV3-2	14	NA	TGTGCCAGCAGCCAGCCCAGTTCCCTCTATGGCTACACCTTC	CASSQPSSLYGYTF
TRBJ1-4	NA	TRBV10-3	14	TRBD1	TGTGCCATCAGTACCGGGACAGGGGGGGAAAAACTGTTTTTT	CAISTGTGGEKLFF
TRBJ2-3	NA	TRBV5-4	16	NA	TGTGCCAGCAGCACCCGGACTCTAATTTCCACAGATACGCAGTATTTT	CASSTRTLISTDTQYF
TRBJ1-1	NA	TRBV4-2	16	NA	TGTGCCAGCAGCCACTCCGACCGGGATCTGAACACTGAAGCTTTCTTT	CASSHSDRDLNTEAFF
TRBJ2-5	NA	TRBV5-1	14	NA	TGCGCCAGCAGTGGGGTGGGAGGTCAAGAGACCCAGTACTTC	CASSGVGGQETQYF
TRBJ1-6	NA	TRBV2	14	TRBD1	TGTGCCAGCAGCCTAGACAGGGGTTATTCACCCCTCCACTTT	CASSLDRGYSPLHF
TRBJ2-7	NA	TRBV14	15	TRBD1	TGTGCCAGCAGTTTTGACAGGGGGCAGTTCTACGAGCAGTACTTC	CASSFDRGQFYEQYF
TRBJ2-1	NA	TRBV12-3/TRBV12-4	11	NA	TGTGCCAGCGCCGCGGTCAATGAGCAGTTCTTC	CASAAVNEQFF
TRBJ1-1	NA	TRBV20-1	11	NA	TGCAGTGCTAGTGACGGGACTGAAGCTTTCTTT	CSASDGTEAFF
TRBJ1-6	NA	TRBV2	16	TRBD1	TGTGCCAGCAGTGATGTGAGCAGGGGGTATAATTCACCCCTCCACTTT	CASSDVSRGYNSPLHF
TRBJ2-2	NA	TRBV7-9	14	NA	TGTGCCAGCAGCCGGGACACTCGCGCGGGGGAGCTGTTTTTT	CASSRDTRAGELFF
TRBJ1-2	NA	TRBV30	12	NA	TGTGCCTCCTTACAGGGTGGCTATGGCTACACCTTC	CASLQGGYGYTF
TRBJ1-2	NA	TRBV19	14	TRBD1	TGTGCCAGTAGTCCCCGGGACAGCAACTATGGCTACACCTTC	CASSPRDSNYGYTF
TRBJ2-6	NA	TRBV28	15	NA	TGTGCCAGCAGTCAGATATACTCTGGGGCCAACGTCCTGACTTTC	CASSQIYSGANVLTF